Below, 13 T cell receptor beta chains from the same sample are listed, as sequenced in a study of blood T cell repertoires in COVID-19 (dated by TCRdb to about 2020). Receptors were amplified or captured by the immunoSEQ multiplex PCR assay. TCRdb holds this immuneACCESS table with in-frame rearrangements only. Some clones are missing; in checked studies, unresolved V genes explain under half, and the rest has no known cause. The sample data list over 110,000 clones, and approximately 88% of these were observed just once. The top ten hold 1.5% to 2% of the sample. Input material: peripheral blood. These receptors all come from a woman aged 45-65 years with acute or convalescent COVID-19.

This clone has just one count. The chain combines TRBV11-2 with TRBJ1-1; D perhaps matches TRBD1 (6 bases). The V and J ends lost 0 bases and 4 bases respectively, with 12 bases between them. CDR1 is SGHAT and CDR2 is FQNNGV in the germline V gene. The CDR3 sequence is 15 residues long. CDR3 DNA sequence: TGTGCCAGCAGCTTAGATGGGGGGGCTGCCACTGAAGCTTTCTTT. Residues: CASSLDGGAATEAFF.

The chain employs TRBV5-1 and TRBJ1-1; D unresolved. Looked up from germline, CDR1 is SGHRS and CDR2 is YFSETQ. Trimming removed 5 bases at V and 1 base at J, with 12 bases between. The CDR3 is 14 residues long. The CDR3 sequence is CASSLDNQNTEAFF. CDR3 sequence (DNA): TGCGCCAGCAGTCTCGACAACCAGAACACTGAAGCTTTCTTT.

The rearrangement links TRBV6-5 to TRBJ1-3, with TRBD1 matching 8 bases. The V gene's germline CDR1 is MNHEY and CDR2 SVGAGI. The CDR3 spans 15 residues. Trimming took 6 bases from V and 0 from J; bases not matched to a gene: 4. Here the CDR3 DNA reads TGTGCCAGCAGACAGACAGGGGTCTCTGGAAACACCATATATTTT. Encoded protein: CASRQTGVSGNTIYF.

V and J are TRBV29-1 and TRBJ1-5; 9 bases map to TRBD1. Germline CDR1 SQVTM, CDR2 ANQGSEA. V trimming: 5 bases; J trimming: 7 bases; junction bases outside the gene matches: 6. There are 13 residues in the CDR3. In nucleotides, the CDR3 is TGCAGCGTTCGACAGGGGGTAGGGCAGCCCCAGCATTTT. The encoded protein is CSVRQGVGQPQHF.

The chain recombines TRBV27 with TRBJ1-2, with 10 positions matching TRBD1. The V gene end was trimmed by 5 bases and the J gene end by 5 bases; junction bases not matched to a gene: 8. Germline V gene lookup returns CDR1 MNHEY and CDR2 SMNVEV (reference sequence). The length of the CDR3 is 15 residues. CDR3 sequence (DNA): TGTGCCAGCAGTCCGCGACAGGGGGCGCCGTATGGCTACACCTTC. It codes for CASSPRQGAPYGYTF.

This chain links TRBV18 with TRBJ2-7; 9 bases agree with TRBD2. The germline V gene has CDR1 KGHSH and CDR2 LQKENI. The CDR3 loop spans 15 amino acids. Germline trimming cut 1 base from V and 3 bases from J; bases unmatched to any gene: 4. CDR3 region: CASSPLTSGYYEQYF. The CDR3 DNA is TGTGCCAGCTCACCACTGACTAGCGGATACTACGAGCAGTACTTC.

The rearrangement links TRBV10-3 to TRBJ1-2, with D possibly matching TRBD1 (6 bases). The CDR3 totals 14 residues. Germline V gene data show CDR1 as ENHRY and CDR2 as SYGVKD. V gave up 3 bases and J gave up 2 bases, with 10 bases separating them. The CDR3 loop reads CAISEGGRNYGYTF. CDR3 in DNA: TGTGCCATCAGTGAAGGGGGACGGAACTATGGCTACACCTTC.

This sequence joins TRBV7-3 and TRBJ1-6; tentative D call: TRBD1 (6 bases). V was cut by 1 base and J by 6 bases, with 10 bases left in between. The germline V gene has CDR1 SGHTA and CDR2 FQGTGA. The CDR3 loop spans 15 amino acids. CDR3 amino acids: CASSLSGTTNSPLHF. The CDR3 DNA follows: TGTGCCAGCAGCTTAAGTGGGACAACTAATTCACCCCTCCACTTT.

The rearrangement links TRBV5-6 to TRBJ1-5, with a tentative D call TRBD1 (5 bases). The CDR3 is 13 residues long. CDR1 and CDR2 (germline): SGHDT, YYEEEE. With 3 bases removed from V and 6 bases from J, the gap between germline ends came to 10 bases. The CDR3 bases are TGTGCCAGCAGCTCCACCGGGGGTCAGCCCCAGCATTTT. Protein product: CASSSTGGQPQHF.

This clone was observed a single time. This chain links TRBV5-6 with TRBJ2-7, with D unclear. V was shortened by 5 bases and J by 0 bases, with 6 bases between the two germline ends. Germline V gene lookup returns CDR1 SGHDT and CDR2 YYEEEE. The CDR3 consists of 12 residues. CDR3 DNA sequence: TGTGCCAGCAGTAGACTCTCCTACGAGCAGTACTTC. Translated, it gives CASSRLSYEQYF.

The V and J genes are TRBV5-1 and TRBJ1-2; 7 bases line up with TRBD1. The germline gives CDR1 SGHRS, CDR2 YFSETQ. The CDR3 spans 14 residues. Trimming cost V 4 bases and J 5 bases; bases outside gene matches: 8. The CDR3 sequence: CASSPDRETYGYTF. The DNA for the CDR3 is TGCGCCAGCAGCCCAGACAGGGAGACTTATGGCTACACCTTC.

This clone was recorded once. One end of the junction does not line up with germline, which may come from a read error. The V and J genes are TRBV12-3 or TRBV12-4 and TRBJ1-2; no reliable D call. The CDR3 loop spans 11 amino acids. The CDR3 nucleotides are TGTGCCAGCAGTTCTTTTTATGGCCACACCTTC. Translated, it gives CASSSFYGHTF.

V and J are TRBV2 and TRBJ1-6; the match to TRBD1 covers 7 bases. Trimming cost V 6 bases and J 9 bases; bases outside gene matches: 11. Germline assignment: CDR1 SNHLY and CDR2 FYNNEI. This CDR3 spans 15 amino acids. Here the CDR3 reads CASRFLTGLSSPLHF. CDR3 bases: TGTGCCAGCAGATTCTTGACAGGGTTAAGTTCACCCCTCCACTTT.